The following is a T cell receptor (beta chain) sequence with its context. Its antigen is not known. These data are taken from a study of cytomegalovirus exposure and HLA in healthy donors. PCR used 60 Vbeta primers and 13 Jbeta primers. TCRdb's table, derived via immunoSEQ multiplex PCR, lists solely in-frame clones and lacks some. This repertoire shows 150,000 to 250,000 clones, about 79% found once; its top ten account for about 0.094%. The CDR3 is made up of 15 amino acids. Per the germline V gene, CDR1 is SNHLY and CDR2 is FYNNEI. With 4 bases removed from V and 9 bases from J, the gap between germline ends came to 16 bases. Study-level results: Trimming of TCR beta V- and J-genes showed a link, identified in a later analysis, to a missense DCLRE1C variant. Immune exposure information available was restricted to CMV serostatus. Productive rates of about 87% or about 30% were seen for most TCR beta V segments in an earlier analysis. The study flagged approximately 180 TCR beta chains as cytomegalovirus-associated.

This sequence originates from a boy between 2 and 15 years old in good health and CMV-seronegative. The J gene is TRBJ1-6, the V gene TRBV2; D perhaps matches TRBD1 (6 bases). Sequenced input: PBMCs. DNA of the CDR3: TGTGCCAGCAGTGGGTCCGGGACAACAGGTTCACCCCTCCACTTT. The encoded protein is CASSGSGTTGSPLHF.